This T cell receptor (beta chain) was found in a study of OX40 agonist ivuxolimab in advanced cancers. Across the whole study: The patients received ivuxolimab by intravenous route every 2 weeks at 0.01 to 10 mg/kg.

Study conclusions and caveats: Clonal expansion in partial responders at 0.1-3.0 mg/kg ranked among the lowest.

Clones were read by immunoSEQ multiplex PCR, and TCRdb kept only the in-frame ones, dropping some. The sample holds fewer than 85,000 clones, approximately 80% seen once. No patient had autoimmune disease or received systemic immunosuppression. Notes on this clone: The antigen is unknown.

The material sequenced was CD4+ or CD8+ T cells sorted from blood, taken in a trial of the OX40 agonist ivuxolimab. The TCR was taken from an adult with an advanced solid tumor such as melanoma, head and neck, liver or kidney cancer.

The CDR3 coding sequence is TGTGCCAACACTCGGACAGGCGTAGAAGCTTTCTTT. It encodes CANTRTGVEAFF. This chain uses TRBV6-5 with TRBJ1-1; 7 bases match TRBD1. The V gene's germline CDR1 is MNHEY and CDR2 SVGAGI. The CDR3 is 12 amino acids. The junction had 10 bases not matched to a gene; V was cut back by 10 bases and J by 8 bases.